The 15 T cell receptor beta chains presented below share a single source sample, sequenced in a study of response to subunit inactivated influenza vaccine. TCRdb recomputed calls from the RT-PCR reads with MiXCR, one row per CDR3 protein. The sample includes 500,000 to 650,000 distinct CDR3 sequences, around 8% of them seen just once. The starting material was PBMCs from blood, obtained approximately 25 months after vaccination. Receptors were obtained from a man aged 45 to 75 who received an inactivated influenza vaccine.

V usage is TRBV6-5 and J usage is TRBJ1-2; 9 bases line up with TRBD1. Trimming removed 5 bases from V and 2 bases from J; junction bases left unmatched: 12. The germline V gene encodes CDR1 MNHEY and CDR2 SVGAGI. This CDR3 spans 17 amino acids. The CDR3 DNA reads TGTGCCAGCAGTCACCACTCCACAGGGGGCACAAACTATGGCTACACCTTC. Protein sequence: CASSHHSTGGTNYGYTF.

This clonotype was counted only a few times. This sequence joins TRBV10-3 and TRBJ2-5; 14 bases are a match to TRBD2. The CDR3 contains 16 residues. Trimming cost V 3 bases and J 8 bases; bases outside gene matches: 8. Looked up from germline, CDR1 is ENHRY and CDR2 is SYGVKD. CDR3 in amino acids: CAISDRAGTSGGTQYF. The CDR3 coding sequence is TGTGCCATCAGTGACAGAGCCGGGACTAGCGGGGGAACCCAGTACTTC.

This clonotype was seen repeatedly, ten times or more. The chain is built from TRBV7-2 and TRBJ2-7; 7 positions agree with TRBD1. From germline, CDR1 is SGHTA and CDR2 FQGNSA. The trim removed 7 bases at V and 0 bases at J, leaving 6 bases unmatched. This CDR3 spans 14 amino acids. This CDR3 is CASTPDRISYEQYF. Written as DNA, the CDR3 is TGTGCCAGCACCCCGGACAGGATCTCCTACGAGCAGTACTTC.

This clonotype was counted between two and nine times. The chain combines TRBV10-1 with TRBJ2-2; perhaps TRBD1 as D (6 bases). The CDR3 is 14 residues long. The germline V and J ends were trimmed by 5 bases and 6 bases, with 13 bases remaining between them. The germline CDR1 and CDR2 sequences are WNHNN and SYGVQD (reference sequence). The CDR3 DNA reads as TGCGCCAGCAGTCAGAGCCAGGGGTCCGGGGAGCTGTTTTTT. Its translation: CASSQSQGSGELFF.

A few counts support this clonotype. The rearrangement links TRBV28 to TRBJ2-5; the match to TRBD2 covers 7 bases. This CDR3 has 16 amino acids. Germline CDR1 MDHEN, CDR2 SYDVKM. Trimming removed 4 bases from V and 5 bases from J; junction bases left unmatched: 13. Written as DNA, the CDR3 is TGTGCCAGCAGTTCGCGAATAGCGGGTAGGATGGAGACCCAGTACTTC. It translates to CASSSRIAGRMETQYF.

The chain couples TRBV29-1 to TRBJ2-7; 7 bases agree with TRBD2. V was clipped by 3 bases and J by 2 bases; unmatched bases: 10. CDR3 length: 15 residues. The germline CDR1 and CDR2 sequences are SQVTM and ANQGSEA. The CDR3 sequence: CSVELAGARTYEQYF. As DNA, the CDR3 is TGCAGCGTTGAGTTGGCGGGAGCCCGAACCTACGAGCAGTACTTC.

This clonotype was counted many times. The CDR3 region is CAWTGGGSGSYNEQFF. DNA for the CDR3: TGTGCCTGGACGGGGGGCGGGAGCGGGTCCTACAATGAGCAGTTCTTC. V usage is TRBV30 and J usage is TRBJ2-1; a weak D match, TRBD2 (7 bases). Germline values: CDR1 GTSNPN, CDR2 SVGIG (reference sequence). V was clipped by 4 bases and J by 1 base, with 17 bases between them. The CDR3 extends over 16 amino acids.

Many counts were recorded for this clonotype. The chain is built from TRBV9 and TRBJ2-1; D possibly corresponds to TRBD2 (6 bases). Germline CDR1 and CDR2: SGDLS and YYNGEE. CDR3 length: 14 residues. The ends were cut back, 4 bases at V and 9 bases at J, with 17 bases in the middle. DNA of the CDR3: TGTGCCAGCAGCCCAGCGGGCTCCTCGGGTGAGCAGTTCTTC. It codes for CASSPAGSSGEQFF. Variable domain in full (rest from reference TRBV9 and TRBJ2-1): DSGVTQTPKHLITATGQRVTLRCSPRSGDLSVYWYQQSLDQGLQFLIQYYNGEERAKGNILERFSAQQFPDLHSELNLSSLELGDSALYFCASSPAGSSGEQFFGPGTRLTVL.

This clonotype was recorded a few times. At one of its ends the junction is not consistent with the germline gene, which may arise from a read error. V and J are TRBV6-2 or TRBV6-3 and TRBJ2-3; 7 bases align to TRBD2. Germline V gene sequence: CDR1 MNHEY, CDR2 SVGEGT. The CDR3 runs 14 residues. CDR3 in DNA: TGCGCCAGCAGTAGACTAGCCCTCACAGATACGCAGTATTTT. The encoded protein is CASSRLALTDTQYF.

The table lists this clonotype with a count of one. This chain links TRBV30 with TRBJ1-1; possibly TRBD1 for D (5 bases). V dropped 4 bases and J dropped 0 bases, with 15 bases sitting between them. The CDR3 runs to 15 residues. Germline V CDR1 and CDR2: GTSNPN, SVGIG (reference sequence). CDR3 amino acids: CAWMVPGRMNTEAFF. In DNA, the CDR3 is TGTGCCTGGATGGTACCGGGACGTATGAACACTGAAGCTTTCTTT.

The V call is TRBV29-1, the J call TRBJ2-1; D gene unclear. Trimming pared 7 bases from V and 5 bases from J, leaving 6 bases between. In germline, CDR1 is SQVTM, CDR2 ANQGSEA. There are 10 residues in the CDR3. DNA of the CDR3: TGCAGCGCTGCGCACAATGAGCAGTTCTTC. As protein: CSAAHNEQFF.

The chain uses TRBV12-3 or TRBV12-4 and TRBJ2-2; 9 bases map to TRBD1. The CDR3 sequence is 16 residues long. The ends lost 6 bases at V and 6 bases at J; junction bases unmatched: 11. The DNA of the CDR3 is TGTGCCAGCAGCCTTGGACAGGGGTCGGGCGCCGGGGAGCTGTTTTTT. Its translation is CASSLGQGSGAGELFF.

The chain recombines TRBV20-1 with TRBJ2-1; D gene uncertain. Per germline, CDR1 DFQATT and CDR2 SNEGSKA (reference sequence). Trimming took 5 bases from V and 0 from J, leaving 11 bases between them. CDR3 length: 14 residues. CDR3 protein: CSAGGVASYNEQFF. CDR3 DNA sequence: TGCAGTGCTGGCGGAGTAGCCTCCTACAATGAGCAGTTCTTC.

This clonotype was counted many times. The chain joins TRBV7-9 to TRBJ2-7; D ambiguous. V lost 5 bases and J 3 bases, leaving 20 bases between the germline ends. CDR3 size: 16 residues. Germline loops: CDR1 SEHNR, CDR2 FQNEAQ (reference sequence). CDR3 DNA: TGTGCCAGCAGCCCGTCTGAACGGGTGACCTACTACGAGCAGTACTTC. Its translation is CASSPSERVTYYEQYF.

This clonotype has only a few counts. The chain joins TRBV13 to TRBJ2-7; a weak D match, TRBD2 (5 bases). Germline V gives CDR1 PRHDT, CDR2 FYEKMQ (reference sequence). V was pared by 3 bases and J by 1 base, with 10 bases between. CDR3 size: 14 residues. CDR3: CASSFGLGSYEQYF. As DNA, the CDR3 is TGTGCCAGCAGCTTTGGACTTGGTTCCTACGAGCAGTACTTC.